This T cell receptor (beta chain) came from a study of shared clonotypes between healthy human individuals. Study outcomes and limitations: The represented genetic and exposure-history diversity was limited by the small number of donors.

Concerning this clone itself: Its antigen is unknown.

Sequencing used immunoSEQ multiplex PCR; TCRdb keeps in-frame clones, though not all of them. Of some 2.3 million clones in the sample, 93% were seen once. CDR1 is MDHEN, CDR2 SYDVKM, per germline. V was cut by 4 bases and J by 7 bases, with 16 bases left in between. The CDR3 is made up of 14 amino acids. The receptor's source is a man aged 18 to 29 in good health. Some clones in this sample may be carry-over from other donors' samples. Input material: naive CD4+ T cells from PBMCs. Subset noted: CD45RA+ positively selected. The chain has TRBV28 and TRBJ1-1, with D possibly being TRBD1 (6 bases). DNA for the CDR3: TGTGCCAGCAGTTCGAGGGGGGCGATATTTGAAGCTTTCTTT. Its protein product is CASSSRGAIFEAFF.